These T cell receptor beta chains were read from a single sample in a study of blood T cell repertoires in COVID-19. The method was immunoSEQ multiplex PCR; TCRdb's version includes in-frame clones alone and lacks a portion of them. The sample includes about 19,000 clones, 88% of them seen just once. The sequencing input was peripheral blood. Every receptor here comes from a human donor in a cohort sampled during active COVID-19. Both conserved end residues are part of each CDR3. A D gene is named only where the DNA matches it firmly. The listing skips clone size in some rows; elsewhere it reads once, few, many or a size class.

CDR3 protein: CASSTGQGERTDTQYF
CDR3 DNA: TGTGCCAGCAGCACGGGACAGGGAGAAAGGACAGATACGCAGTATTTT
clone size: .
V gene: TRBV7-9
J gene: TRBJ2-3
D gene: TRBD1

CDR3 protein: CAISDNRAEAFF
CDR3 DNA: TGTGCCATCAGTGATAACCGCGCTGAAGCTTTCTTT
clone size: .
V gene: TRBV10-3
J gene: TRBJ1-1
D gene: .

CDR3 protein: CASSLPRTGGEQYF
CDR3 DNA: TGTGCCAGCAGCTTACCACGGACAGGGGGCGAGCAGTACTTC
clone size: once
V gene: TRBV11-2
J gene: TRBJ2-7
D gene: TRBD1

CDR3 protein: CASSLLAGGYNEQFF
CDR3 DNA: TGTGCCAGCAGCCTACTAGCGGGGGGGTACAATGAGCAGTTCTTC
clone size: .
V gene: TRBV7-6
J gene: TRBJ2-1
D gene: TRBD2

CDR3 protein: CASSRDSTGELFF
CDR3 DNA: TGTGCCAGCAGCCGGGACAGTACCGGGGAGCTGTTTTTT
clone size: .
V gene: TRBV14
J gene: TRBJ2-2
D gene: TRBD1

CDR3 protein: CASSLTRVLGYTF
CDR3 DNA: TGCGCCAGCAGCTTGACGAGGGTACTAGGCTACACCTTC
clone size: .
V gene: TRBV5-1
J gene: TRBJ1-2
D gene: .

CDR3 protein: CASTMREGDEQFF
CDR3 DNA: TGTGCCAGCACAATGCGGGAGGGCGATGAGCAGTTCTTC
clone size: .
V gene: TRBV7-6
J gene: TRBJ2-1
D gene: TRBD2

CDR3 protein: CASWEDRGARQPQHF
CDR3 DNA: TGTGCCAGCTGGGAGGACAGGGGCGCTCGGCAGCCCCAGCATTTT
clone size: .
V gene: TRBV28
J gene: TRBJ1-5
D gene: TRBD1

CDR3 protein: CASSLYTGGEQYF
CDR3 DNA: TGTGCCAGCAGTTTATATACGGGTGGGGAGCAGTACTTC
clone size: .
V gene: TRBV27
J gene: TRBJ2-7
D gene: .

CDR3 protein: CASKQGTANKPNYGYTF
CDR3 DNA: TGTGCCAGTAAACAGGGGACAGCCAACAAACCCAACTATGGCTACACCTTC
clone size: .
V gene: TRBV19
J gene: TRBJ1-2
D gene: TRBD1

CDR3 protein: CASSLPTGIGSYSGANVLTF
CDR3 DNA: TGTGCCAGCAGTTTACCGACAGGTATTGGGTCATACTCTGGGGCCAACGTCCTGACTTTC
clone size: .
V gene: TRBV27
J gene: TRBJ2-6
D gene: .

CDR3 protein: CSVRQTNEKLFF
CDR3 DNA: TGCAGCGTTCGTCAGACTAATGAAAAACTGTTTTTT
clone size: .
V gene: TRBV29-1
J gene: TRBJ1-4
D gene: .

CDR3 protein: CATRPGGTSSQETQYF
CDR3 DNA: TGTGCCACCAGGCCCGGGGGGACTAGCAGCCAAGAGACCCAGTACTTC
clone size: .
V gene: TRBV24-1
J gene: TRBJ2-5
D gene: TRBD2

CDR3 protein: CAISDLFHSGRKGETQYF
CDR3 DNA: TGTGCCATCAGTGACTTATTTCATAGCGGGAGAAAGGGAGAGACCCAGTACTTC
clone size: .
V gene: TRBV10-3
J gene: TRBJ2-5
D gene: TRBD2

CDR3 protein: CASSPSGIGVDTQYF
CDR3 DNA: TGCGCCAGCAGCCCTAGCGGGATTGGGGTAGATACGCAGTATTTT
clone size: .
V gene: TRBV5-1
J gene: TRBJ2-3
D gene: TRBD2

CDR3 protein: CASTSLAGGGNEQFF
CDR3 DNA: TGTGCCAGCACTTCTTTGGCGGGAGGGGGTAATGAGCAGTTCTTC
clone size: .
V gene: TRBV28
J gene: TRBJ2-1
D gene: TRBD2

CDR3 protein: CASSGASSQATYEQYF
CDR3 DNA: TGTGCCAGCAGTGGGGCCTCTTCACAGGCCACCTACGAGCAGTACTTC
clone size: .
V gene: TRBV6-1
J gene: TRBJ2-7
D gene: .

CDR3 protein: CASHPGGAYEQYF
CDR3 DNA: TGTGCCAGTCATCCCGGGGGGGCCTACGAGCAGTACTTC
clone size: .
V gene: TRBV19
J gene: TRBJ2-7
D gene: TRBD2

CDR3 protein: CASSSRDTPLDRKLFF
CDR3 DNA: TGTGCCAGCAGCTCCCGGGACACCCCGCTAGACCGAAAACTGTTTTTT
clone size: .
V gene: TRBV5-5
J gene: TRBJ1-4
D gene: .

CDR3 protein: CASCRSTGSSCEQYF
CDR3 DNA: TGTGCCAGTTGTAGGAGCACAGGGTCCTCCTGCGAGCAGTACTTC
clone size: .
V gene: TRBV21-1
J gene: TRBJ2-7
D gene: .

CDR3 protein: CASSGEDRALFF
CDR3 DNA: TGTGCCAGCAGCGGGGAGGACAGGGCCTTGTTTTTT
clone size: .
V gene: TRBV3-1/TRBV3-2
J gene: TRBJ1-4
D gene: TRBD1

CDR3 protein: CSASLQIRSTDTQYF
CDR3 DNA: TGCAGTGCTAGTCTCCAAATCAGGAGCACAGATACGCAGTATTTT
clone size: .
V gene: TRBV20-1
J gene: TRBJ2-3
D gene: .

CDR3 protein: CASSQDRGGSSTGELFF
CDR3 DNA: TGTGCCAGCAGCCAAGATCGGGGAGGAAGCAGCACCGGGGAGCTGTTTTTT
clone size: .
V gene: TRBV3-1/TRBV3-2
J gene: TRBJ2-2
D gene: .

CDR3 protein: CASSLVLTGTMAGELFF
CDR3 DNA: TGTGCCAGCAGCTTGGTCCTGACAGGGACGATGGCCGGGGAGCTGTTTTTT
clone size: once
V gene: TRBV7-2
J gene: TRBJ2-2
D gene: TRBD1

CDR3 protein: CASSFGGQEANYGYTF
CDR3 DNA: TGTGCCAGCAGCTTCGGGGGACAGGAAGCTAACTATGGCTACACCTTC
clone size: .
V gene: TRBV11-2
J gene: TRBJ1-2
D gene: TRBD1

CDR3 protein: CASSSGKETQYF
CDR3 DNA: TGTGCCAGCAGTTCCGGGAAAGAGACCCAGTACTTC
clone size: .
V gene: TRBV28
J gene: TRBJ2-5
D gene: .

CDR3 protein: CASSQEPSPGLFEQYF
CDR3 DNA: TGTGCCAGCAGCCAAGAACCTTCCCCCGGACTTTTCGAGCAGTACTTC
clone size: .
V gene: TRBV4-2
J gene: TRBJ2-7
D gene: .

CDR3 protein: CASTSGGRAGAFF
CDR3 DNA: TGTGCCAGTACCTCAGGAGGGAGGGCCGGAGCTTTCTTT
clone size: .
V gene: TRBV19
J gene: TRBJ1-1
D gene: .

CDR3 protein: CATSDYRTSGRPYDIQYF
CDR3 DNA: TGTGCCACCAGTGATTATAGGACTAGCGGGAGGCCCTACGACATTCAGTACTTC
clone size: .
V gene: TRBV24-1
J gene: TRBJ2-4
D gene: TRBD2

CDR3 protein: CASSIDRGGLGAKNIQYF
CDR3 DNA: TGTGCCAGTAGTATAGATCGGGGGGGGCTGGGAGCCAAAAACATTCAGTACTTC
clone size: .
V gene: TRBV19
J gene: TRBJ2-4
D gene: TRBD2

CDR3 protein: CASSRPNRDGYTF
CDR3 DNA: TGTGCCAGCAGCCGCCCCAACAGGGACGGCTACACCTTC
clone size: .
V gene: TRBV7-2
J gene: TRBJ1-2
D gene: .

CDR3 protein: CASSPGVLPQETQYF
CDR3 DNA: TGTGCCAGCAGTCCCGGGGTCCTGCCGCAAGAGACCCAGTACTTC
clone size: .
V gene: TRBV27
J gene: TRBJ2-5
D gene: .

CDR3 protein: CASSLSPRGPGGSPLHF
CDR3 DNA: TGTGCCAGCAGCTTATCCCCCAGGGGCCCAGGTGGCTCACCCCTCCACTTT
clone size: .
V gene: TRBV7-8
J gene: TRBJ1-6
D gene: .

CDR3 protein: CAISERGTGAGTEAFF
CDR3 DNA: TGTGCCATCAGTGAAAGAGGGACAGGGGCTGGCACTGAAGCTTTCTTT
clone size: .
V gene: TRBV10-3
J gene: TRBJ1-1
D gene: TRBD1

CDR3 protein: CASSYGGLQGYAEAFF
CDR3 DNA: TGTGCCAGCAGTTATGGGGGTCTACAGGGGTACGCTGAAGCTTTCTTT
clone size: few
V gene: TRBV6-5
J gene: TRBJ1-1
D gene: TRBD1

CDR3 protein: CASSPGLAGVSYNEQFF
CDR3 DNA: TGTGCCAGCTCACCGGGACTAGCGGGGGTATCCTACAATGAGCAGTTCTTC
clone size: .
V gene: TRBV18
J gene: TRBJ2-1
D gene: TRBD2

CDR3 protein: CASRDSPYNEQFF
CDR3 DNA: TGTGCCAGCAGGGACTCCCCCTACAATGAGCAGTTCTTC
clone size: .
V gene: TRBV28
J gene: TRBJ2-1
D gene: .

CDR3 protein: CASSPSGLAGVREQFF
CDR3 DNA: TGTGCCAGTAGCCCTTCCGGACTAGCGGGAGTTCGCGAGCAGTTCTTC
clone size: .
V gene: TRBV19
J gene: TRBJ2-1
D gene: TRBD2

CDR3 protein: CASSPGPSSYNEQFF
CDR3 DNA: TGTGCTAGCAGCCCGGGTCCGAGCTCCTACAATGAGCAGTTCTTC
clone size: .
V gene: TRBV7-7
J gene: TRBJ2-1
D gene: .

CDR3 protein: CASNRDSEYQPQHF
CDR3 DNA: TGTGCCAGCAACCGGGACAGTGAGTATCAGCCCCAGCATTTT
clone size: .
V gene: TRBV2
J gene: TRBJ1-5
D gene: TRBD1

CDR3 protein: CAISEPAPAGTLINTGELFF
CDR3 DNA: TGTGCCATCAGTGAGCCAGCACCAGCCGGGACACTTATTAACACCGGGGAGCTGTTTTTT
clone size: .
V gene: TRBV10-3
J gene: TRBJ2-2
D gene: .

CDR3 protein: CAWSTDRVGYNEQFF
CDR3 DNA: TGTGCCTGGAGTACGGACAGGGTCGGCTACAATGAGCAGTTCTTC
clone size: .
V gene: TRBV30
J gene: TRBJ2-1
D gene: TRBD1

CDR3 protein: CAITQEQGANPGANVLTF
CDR3 DNA: TGTGCCATCACCCAAGAACAGGGGGCGAACCCTGGGGCCAACGTCCTGACTTTC
clone size: .
V gene: TRBV10-3
J gene: TRBJ2-6
D gene: TRBD1

CDR3 protein: CASSGPGFQETQYF
CDR3 DNA: TGTGCCAGCAGCGGACCGGGATTTCAAGAGACCCAGTACTTC
clone size: once
V gene: TRBV9
J gene: TRBJ2-5
D gene: .

CDR3 protein: CASRERTLNYNEQFF
CDR3 DNA: TGTGCCAGCAGGGAGCGGACCCTAAATTACAATGAGCAGTTCTTC
clone size: .
V gene: TRBV2
J gene: TRBJ2-1
D gene: .

CDR3 protein: CASSRTREGGSYGYTF
CDR3 DNA: TGTGCCAGCAGTCGTACAAGGGAGGGCGGAAGCTATGGCTACACCTTC
clone size: .
V gene: TRBV5-8
J gene: TRBJ1-2
D gene: .

CDR3 protein: CASSYQGGSTEAFF
CDR3 DNA: TGTGCCAGCAGTTACCAGGGGGGATCAACTGAAGCTTTCTTT
clone size: few
V gene: TRBV6-2/TRBV6-3
J gene: TRBJ1-1
D gene: TRBD1

CDR3 protein: CASSLWQGYEQFF
CDR3 DNA: TGCGCCAGCAGCTTGTGGCAGGGCTATGAGCAGTTCTTC
clone size: .
V gene: TRBV5-1
J gene: TRBJ2-1
D gene: .

CDR3 protein: CASSSPGQRASYEQYF
CDR3 DNA: TGTGCCAGCAGTTCCCCGGGACAGAGAGCCTCCTACGAGCAGTACTTC
clone size: .
V gene: TRBV28
J gene: TRBJ2-7
D gene: TRBD1

CDR3 protein: CASSQPGQTSSYEQYF
CDR3 DNA: TGTGCCAGTAGTCAACCGGGACAGACGAGCTCCTACGAGCAGTACTTC
clone size: .
V gene: TRBV19
J gene: TRBJ2-7
D gene: TRBD1

CDR3 protein: CASRSTSGSYNEQFF
CDR3 DNA: TGTGCCAGCAGGAGCACTAGCGGGAGTTACAATGAGCAGTTCTTC
clone size: .
V gene: TRBV14
J gene: TRBJ2-1
D gene: TRBD2

CDR3 protein: CASRGTGGKYQPQHF
CDR3 DNA: TGTGCCAGCAGAGGGACAGGGGGTAAATATCAGCCCCAGCATTTT
clone size: .
V gene: TRBV2
J gene: TRBJ1-5
D gene: TRBD1

CDR3 protein: CASSLASGSGEQYF
CDR3 DNA: TGTGCCAGCAGCTTAGCTAGCGGGAGTGGCGAGCAGTACTTC
clone size: few
V gene: TRBV7-6
J gene: TRBJ2-7
D gene: TRBD2